The clone carrying this TCR beta chain came up a few times. TCRdb's table, derived via immunoSEQ multiplex PCR, lists solely in-frame clones and lacks some. The sample contains about 300,000 clones, roughly 89% of which appear only once. This record comes from a study of blood T cell repertoires in COVID-19. CDR1 and CDR2 from the germline V gene are PRHDT and FYEKMQ (reference sequence). Between the trimmed V and J ends, which lost 0 bases and 4 bases, there was a span of 12 bases. The CDR3 totals 16 residues. The genes are TRBV13 and TRBJ2-2; D possibly corresponds to TRBD2 (6 bases). The sequenced sample was peripheral blood. The receptor was isolated from a man between 40 and 49 years old with acute or convalescent COVID-19. CDR3 in DNA: TGTGCCAGCAGCTTAGGCCTTCTAGCGAGCACCGGGGAGCTGTTTTTT. This translates into CASSLGLLASTGELFF.